One and the same sample provided the 9 T cell receptor beta chains below, sequenced in a study of cytomegalovirus exposure and HLA in healthy donors. The PCR was carried out with 60 Vbeta primers and 13 Jbeta primers. Profiled with immunoSEQ multiplex PCR; TCRdb holds only in-frame clones, not every one. The data contain 150,000 or so clones, about 71% of them singletons. The specimen sequenced was PBMCs. Receptors were obtained from a woman aged 55 to 70 in good health and CMV-seropositive.

There are a few counts of this clone. This chain connects TRBV7-8 to TRBJ1-2; D is ambiguous. Looked up from germline, CDR1 is SGHVS and CDR2 is FQNEAQ. The ends were cut back, 2 bases at V and 2 bases at J, with 9 bases in the middle. The CDR3 consists of 14 residues. CDR3 loop: CASSLSDKNYGYTF. Here the CDR3 DNA reads TGTGCCAGCAGCTTATCCGACAAGAACTATGGCTACACCTTC.

V is TRBV25-1 and J is TRBJ1-1; 11 bases are a match to TRBD1. The CDR3 sequence is 16 residues long. The germline CDR1 and CDR2 sequences are MGHDK and SYGVNS. The J segment lost 2 bases and the V segment lost 3 bases, leaving 5 bases of the junction unmatched. The CDR3 DNA reads as TGTGCCAGCAGTGAGAGGACAGGGGGCGCAAACACTGAAGCTTTCTTT. Translation: CASSERTGGANTEAFF.

This chain uses TRBV6-5 with TRBJ2-3; D gene unclear. This CDR3 is 11 amino acids long. The germline V gene has CDR1 MNHEY and CDR2 SVGAGI. Trimming shortened V by 6 bases and J by 3 bases, and 4 bases separated the two germline ends. CDR3 amino acids: CASRTTDTQYF. CDR3 coding DNA: TGTGCCAGCAGAACAACAGATACGCAGTATTTT.

The genes are TRBV2 and TRBJ1-1, with D maybe TRBD1 (5 bases). V dropped 10 bases and J dropped 1 base, with 13 bases sitting between them. Germline CDR1 SNHLY, CDR2 FYNNEI. CDR3 length: 13 amino acids. CDR3 protein: CATPLGENTEAFF. The CDR3 DNA reads TGTGCCACCCCCCTAGGGGAGAACACTGAAGCTTTCTTT.

The rearrangement joins TRBV28 to TRBJ1-1, with a possible D match to TRBD1 (6 bases). The germline V gene encodes CDR1 MDHEN and CDR2 SYDVKM. Deletions cut 3 bases from V and 4 bases from J, with 15 bases between. The CDR3 extends over 15 amino acids. The CDR3 DNA sequence: TGTGCCAGCAGTTTGCCCTTGGGGGGGGCCACTGAAGCTTTCTTT. Amino acids: CASSLPLGGATEAFF. Full variable domain (missing parts from reference TRBV28 and TRBJ1-1): DVKVTQSSRYLVKRTGEKVFLECVQDMDHENMFWYRQDPGLGLRLIYFSYDVKMKEKGDIPEGYSVSREKKERFSLILESASTNQTSMYLCASSLPLGGATEAFFGQGTRLTVV.

The chain combines TRBV7-9 with TRBJ1-1; D gene ambiguous. The CDR3 consists of 15 residues. Germline CDR1 and CDR2: SEHNR and FQNEAQ (reference sequence). V was pared by 2 bases and J by 5 bases, with 15 bases between. CDR3: CASSLYSGTGTEAFF. CDR3 bases: TGTGCCAGCAGCTTATATTCGGGAACGGGGACTGAAGCTTTCTTT.

The chain carries TRBV30 and TRBJ2-2, with unresolved D. Germline V gene sequence: CDR1 GTSNPN, CDR2 SVGIG (reference sequence). The CDR3 consists of 11 residues. V gave up 0 bases and J gave up 7 bases, with 3 bases separating them. DNA for the CDR3: TGTGCCTGGAGTGTCCTCGGGGAGCTGTTTTTT. Protein: CAWSVLGELFF.

This clone came up a few times. The rearrangement joins TRBV19 to TRBJ1-2; TRBD1 agrees at 11 bases. J was trimmed by 6 bases and V by 5 bases; bases with no gene match: 8. The germline V gene encodes CDR1 LNHDA and CDR2 SQIVND (reference sequence). The CDR3 is 15 amino acids. CDR3 loop: CASSSRTGGTNGYTF. The CDR3 DNA sequence: TGTGCCAGTAGTTCCCGGACAGGGGGCACTAATGGCTACACCTTC.

The chain links TRBV18 to TRBJ1-1; D gene uncertain. Trimming removed 4 bases from V and 6 bases from J, with 9 bases in between. The CDR3 is 12 residues long. The germline V gene has CDR1 KGHSH and CDR2 LQKENI. The CDR3 bases are TGTGCCAGCTCACAACAAGGAGCTGAAGCTTTCTTT. As protein: CASSQQGAEAFF.